This TCR beta chain was retrieved from a study of blood T cells in healthy people across ages. Whole-study results and caveats: Unsorted PBMCs ruled out conclusive naive versus antigen-experienced comparison.

The CDR3 has 16 residues. The V and J ends lost 4 bases and 5 bases, in that order; junction bases with no gene match: 12. Germline CDR1 reads SGDLS; CDR2 reads YYNGEE. Healthy Caucasian individuals from Russia aged roughly 6 to 95 were enrolled as donors. Per-sample PBMC isolation yielded at least 6.5 million cells. Using a J-beta primer mix together with a sample-barcoded 5' primer, a second PCR was run for roughly 7 to 12 cycles. TCRdb analysed the 5' RACE reads with MiXCR anew, one entry per CDR3 protein. The sample consists of roughly 800,000 distinct CDR3 sequences, just under 25% of them appearing once. A word on this clonotype: Antigen unknown.

These data are also associated with another study on T cells of mothers and their children. From that second work: Related mother-child pairs showed slightly higher but non-significant overlap than unrelated pairs.

This sequence was found in a boy younger than 18 in good health. V usage is TRBV9 and J usage is TRBJ2-5, with 9 bases fitting TRBD1. Sequenced material: blood. The CDR3 reads CASSRGKSQGAETQYF. CDR3 DNA: TGTGCCAGCAGCAGAGGCAAATCACAGGGGGCGGAGACCCAGTACTTC.